These 25 T cell receptor beta chains were all obtained from the same sample, sequenced in a study of blood T cell repertoires in COVID-19. Data came from immunoSEQ multiplex PCR; TCRdb stores just in-frame clones and leaves some out. The sample contains tens of thousands of clones, about 80% of which appear only once. The specimen sequenced was peripheral blood. The receptors shown here come from an elderly man with COVID-19, enrolled during active disease.

The chain employs TRBV9 and TRBJ2-7; possible D gene TRBD1, 6 bases. The CDR3 sequence is 14 residues long. Germline values: CDR1 SGDLS, CDR2 YYNGEE. Deletions cut 0 bases from V and 4 bases from J, with 11 bases between. CDR3 sequence reads: CASSVATGTYEQYF. DNA for the CDR3: TGTGCCAGCAGCGTAGCTACAGGGACATACGAGCAGTACTTC.

V and J are TRBV6-5 and TRBJ1-6, with D uncertain. Germline V gene data show CDR1 as MNHEY and CDR2 as SVGAGI. V was clipped by 0 bases and J by 4 bases, with 7 bases between them. The CDR3 sequence is 15 residues long. The CDR3 sequence: CASSYSQVYNSPLHF. CDR3 DNA: TGTGCCAGCAGTTACTCCCAGGTGTATAATTCACCCCTCCACTTT.

This clone has just one count. The rearrangement joins TRBV6-1 to TRBJ2-7, with D maybe TRBD2 (6 bases). The CDR3 runs 15 residues. Trimming took 3 bases from V and 1 from J, leaving 13 bases between them. Per the germline V gene, CDR1 is MNHNS and CDR2 is SASEGT. CDR3 region: CASSEVGLASYEQYF. The CDR3 bases are TGTGCCAGCAGTGAGGTGGGACTCGCTTCCTACGAGCAGTACTTC.

This chain joins TRBV3-1 (or the pseudogene TRBV3-2) and TRBJ2-2; possible D gene TRBD1, 6 bases. The V gene's germline CDR1 is LGHDT and CDR2 YNNKEL (reference sequence). The CDR3 is made up of 15 amino acids. V was clipped by 2 bases and J by 1 base, with 8 bases between them. The CDR3 DNA reads as TGTGCCAGCAGCCAATCGGGACAGAACACCGGGGAGCTGTTTTTT. Its protein is CASSQSGQNTGELFF.

V usage is TRBV28 and J usage is TRBJ2-5; 11 bases are shared with TRBD2. J gave up 6 bases and V 6 bases, and 12 bases lay outside the gene matches. The CDR3 covers 16 residues. Germline values: CDR1 MDHEN, CDR2 SYDVKM. This CDR3 is CASRRYGTSGTKTQYF. In nucleotides, the CDR3 is TGTGCCAGCAGGAGATATGGGACTAGCGGAACAAAGACCCAGTACTTC.

V gene TRBV7-6 combines with J gene TRBJ1-3; TRBD1 is a possible D gene (6 bases). Germline V gives CDR1 SGHVS, CDR2 FNYEAQ. CDR3 length: 15 residues. V dropped 0 bases and J dropped 0 bases, with 6 bases sitting between them. This chain's CDR3 is CASSLAQGSGNTIYF. DNA of the CDR3: TGTGCCAGCAGCTTAGCACAGGGCTCTGGAAACACCATATATTTT.

The rearrangement uses TRBV28 and TRBJ1-5; D perhaps matches TRBD1 (6 bases). The CDR3 is 13 residues long. Germline assignment: CDR1 MDHEN and CDR2 SYDVKM. V lost 11 bases and J lost 4, with 15 bases in between. CDR3 amino acids: CAWNRDRNQPQHF. Here the CDR3 DNA reads TGTGCCTGGAACAGGGACCGTAATCAGCCCCAGCATTTT.

The chain couples TRBV28 to TRBJ1-1; D is possibly TRBD1 (6 bases). Germline V gene data show CDR1 as MDHEN and CDR2 as SYDVKM. The CDR3 is made up of 15 amino acids. Trimming removed 7 bases from V and 1 base from J, with 16 bases in between. The CDR3: CASKETGTWNTEAFF. DNA of the CDR3: TGTGCCAGCAAGGAAACCGGGACATGGAACACTGAAGCTTTCTTT.

The chain combines TRBV7-9 with TRBJ1-2; no firm D call. Germline V gene lookup returns CDR1 SEHNR and CDR2 FQNEAQ (reference sequence). V dropped 5 bases and J dropped 4 bases, with 5 bases sitting between them. The CDR3 covers 11 residues. The CDR3 reads CASSLSYGYTF. CDR3 nucleotide sequence: TGTGCCAGCAGCCTAAGCTATGGCTACACCTTC.

The chain links TRBV24-1 to TRBJ2-7; D is unresolved. Germline V CDR1 and CDR2: KGHDR, SFDVKD. With 3 bases removed from V and 0 bases from J, the gap between germline ends came to 11 bases. The CDR3 has 15 residues. The CDR3 here is CATSDTKLSSYEQYF. CDR3 nucleotides: TGTGCCACCAGTGATACGAAGCTCTCCTCCTACGAGCAGTACTTC.

This chain uses TRBV9 with TRBJ1-1; D perhaps matches TRBD1 (6 bases). There are 14 residues in the CDR3. The V end lost 3 bases, the J end lost 4 bases, and 13 bases lay between the germline ends. The germline V gene encodes CDR1 SGDLS and CDR2 YYNGEE. CDR3 loop: CASSEGQGGTEAFF. CDR3 bases: TGTGCCAGCAGCGAGGGACAAGGTGGCACTGAAGCTTTCTTT.

V gene TRBV6-6 combines with J gene TRBJ2-3; 7 bases are shared with TRBD1. J lost 3 bases, V lost 8 bases, and 11 bases had no gene match. CDR3 length: 15 amino acids. From germline, CDR1 is MNHNY and CDR2 SVGAGI (reference sequence). The CDR3 DNA sequence: TGTGCCAGCGGCACACAGGGGTTCGGGACAGATACGCAGTATTTT. The encoded protein is CASGTQGFGTDTQYF.

The chain employs TRBV7-9 and TRBJ2-1; TRBD2 matches at 9 bases. The V segment lost 5 bases and the J segment 6 bases; nucleotides outside the gene matches: 17. The CDR3 is made up of 18 amino acids. In germline, CDR1 is SEHNR, CDR2 FQNEAQ (reference sequence). CDR3 sequence: CASSPRRVREGRGNEQFF. The CDR3 DNA sequence: TGTGCCAGCAGCCCTAGACGGGTGCGGGAGGGCAGGGGCAATGAGCAGTTCTTC.

This chain uses TRBV28 with TRBJ1-6, with 7 bases identical to TRBD1. Germline CDR1 is MDHEN and CDR2 is SYDVKM. This CDR3 region has 17 residues. V dropped 2 bases and J dropped 8; count of bases not matched to a gene: 12. CDR3 protein: CASSLPGGQGGDSPLHF. CDR3 sequence (DNA): TGTGCCAGCAGTTTACCCGGCGGTCAGGGGGGTGATTCACCCCTCCACTTT.

This clone was detected only a few times. The chain joins TRBV19 to TRBJ1-5, with 7 nucleotides matching TRBD1. With V trimmed by 3 bases and J by 5 bases, 7 bases remained unmatched. This CDR3 region has 15 residues. Germline V CDR1 and CDR2: LNHDA, SQIVND (reference sequence). The CDR3 DNA is TGTGCCAGTAGTATTAAAGGGGGCAGCTATCAGCCCCAGCATTTT. Translating it yields CASSIKGGSYQPQHF.

V gene TRBV30 combines with J gene TRBJ1-1; D is unclear. Germline V CDR1 and CDR2: GTSNPN, SVGIG (reference sequence). V shed 4 bases and J shed 0 bases, with 12 bases lying between them. CDR3 length: 14 amino acids. CDR3 nucleotide sequence: TGTGCCTGGACGAGGGTCAGGATGAACACTGAAGCTTTCTTT. It is translated as CAWTRVRMNTEAFF.

V and J are TRBV15 and TRBJ1-5; no reliable D call. Per germline, CDR1 LNHNV and CDR2 YYDKDF (reference sequence). This CDR3 is built from 14 residues. With 1 base removed from V and 5 bases from J, the gap between germline ends came to 9 bases. The CDR3 region has the DNA TGTGCCACCAGCAGAGTCGCTCGAGATCAGCCCCAGCATTTT. This sequence encodes CATSRVARDQPQHF.

The chain uses TRBV4-3 and TRBJ1-2; D is perhaps TRBD1 (6 bases). Trimming took 1 base from V and 4 from J, leaving 13 bases between them. Germline V gives CDR1 LGHNA, CDR2 YSLEER. CDR3 size: 15 residues. DNA of the CDR3: TGCGCCAGCAGCCAAGCACTACAGGGAAGCTATGGCTACACCTTC. Translation gives CASSQALQGSYGYTF.

The genes are TRBV7-8 and TRBJ1-6; D not resolved. V lost 5 bases to trimming and J lost 4 bases, with 15 bases between them. The CDR3 contains 16 residues. In germline, CDR1 is SGHVS, CDR2 FQNEAQ. CDR3 in DNA: TGTGCCAGCAGCCCGCGGGGTGGGCGGTATAATTCACCCCTCCACTTT. As protein: CASSPRGGRYNSPLHF.

The V call is TRBV10-3, the J call TRBJ2-2, with D possibly matching TRBD2 (6 bases). From germline, CDR1 is ENHRY and CDR2 SYGVKD. V lost 0 bases and J lost 3, with 8 bases in between. This CDR3 comprises 15 residues. The DNA for the CDR3 is TGTGCCATCAGTGAGTCGGGGACTGACACCGGGGAGCTGTTTTTT. Translation gives CAISESGTDTGELFF.

This clone was seen a single time. The chain couples TRBV20-1 to TRBJ2-7; perhaps TRBD2 as D (6 bases). This CDR3 spans 16 amino acids. V was trimmed by 3 bases and J by 1 base, leaving 19 bases between them. Per the germline V gene, CDR1 is DFQATT and CDR2 is SNEGSKA (reference sequence). The CDR3: CSASPPTGERSYEQYV. CDR3 sequence (DNA): TGCAGTGCTAGTCCGCCTACGGGGGAGCGTTCCTACGAGCAGTACGTC.

This chain joins TRBV7-2 and TRBJ1-2; D is possibly TRBD1 (5 bases). The CDR3 sequence is 14 residues long. The V and J ends lost 6 bases and 8 bases respectively, with 19 bases between them. The germline V gene has CDR1 SGHTA and CDR2 FQGNSA. CDR3 DNA: TGTGCCAGCAGTTCCCTTGGGGGACTGGGGGGCTACACCTTC. This encodes CASSSLGGLGGYTF.

This chain links TRBV4-2 with TRBJ1-4; 10 nucleotides line up with TRBD1. This CDR3 has 15 amino acids. CDR1 LGHNA and CDR2 YNFKEQ come from the germline V gene. The ends lost 2 bases at V and 7 bases at J; junction bases unmatched: 4. In DNA form, the CDR3 reads TGTGCCAGCAGCCAAAGGGGACAGGGGATTGAAAAACTGTTTTTT. It yields the protein CASSQRGQGIEKLFF.

The gene calls are TRBV10-3 and TRBJ2-1, with no clear D. The CDR3 has 16 amino acids. Germline V lookup: CDR1 ENHRY, CDR2 SYGVKD. Deletions cut 0 bases from V and 4 bases from J, with 13 bases between. The CDR3: CAISESASPIYNEQFF. CDR3 coding DNA: TGTGCCATCAGTGAGTCGGCATCCCCAATATACAATGAGCAGTTCTTC.

This sequence joins TRBV7-2 and TRBJ1-2, with unresolved D. This CDR3 spans 12 amino acids. Germline V gene lookup returns CDR1 SGHTA and CDR2 FQGNSA. V gave up 5 bases and J gave up 7 bases, with 11 bases separating them. The CDR3 reads CASSPAAAGYTF. The DNA of the CDR3 is TGTGCCAGCAGCCCCGCGGCGGCTGGCTACACCTTC.